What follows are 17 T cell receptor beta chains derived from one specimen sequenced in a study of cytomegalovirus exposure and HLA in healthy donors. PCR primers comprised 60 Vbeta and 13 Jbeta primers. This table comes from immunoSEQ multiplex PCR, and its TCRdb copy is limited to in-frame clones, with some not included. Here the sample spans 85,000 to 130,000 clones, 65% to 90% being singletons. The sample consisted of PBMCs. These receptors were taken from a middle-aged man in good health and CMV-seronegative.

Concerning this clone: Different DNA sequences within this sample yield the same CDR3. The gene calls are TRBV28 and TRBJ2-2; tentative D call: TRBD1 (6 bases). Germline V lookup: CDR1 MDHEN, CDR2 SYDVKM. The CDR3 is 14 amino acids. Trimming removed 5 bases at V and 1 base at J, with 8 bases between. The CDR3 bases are TGTGCCAGCAGTCCGGACAGGAACACCGGGGAGCTGTTTTTT. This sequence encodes CASSPDRNTGELFF.

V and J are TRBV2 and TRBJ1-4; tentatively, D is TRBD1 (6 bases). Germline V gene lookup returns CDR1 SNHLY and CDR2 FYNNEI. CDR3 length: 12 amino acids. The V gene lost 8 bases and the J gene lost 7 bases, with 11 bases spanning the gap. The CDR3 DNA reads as TGTGCCAGCCAGGGGTGGGGTGAAAAACTGTTTTTT. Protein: CASQGWGEKLFF.

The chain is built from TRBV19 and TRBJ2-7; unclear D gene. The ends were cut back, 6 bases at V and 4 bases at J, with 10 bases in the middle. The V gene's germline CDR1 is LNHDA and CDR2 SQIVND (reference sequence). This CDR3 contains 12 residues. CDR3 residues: CASSAGLYEQYF. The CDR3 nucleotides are TGTGCCAGTAGCGCAGGTTTGTACGAGCAGTACTTC.

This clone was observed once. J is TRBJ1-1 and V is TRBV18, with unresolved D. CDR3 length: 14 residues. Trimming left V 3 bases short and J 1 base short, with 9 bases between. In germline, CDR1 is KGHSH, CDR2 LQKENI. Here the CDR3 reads CASSPAGSNTEAFF. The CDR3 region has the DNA TGTGCCAGCTCACCGGCGGGGTCGAACACTGAAGCTTTCTTT.

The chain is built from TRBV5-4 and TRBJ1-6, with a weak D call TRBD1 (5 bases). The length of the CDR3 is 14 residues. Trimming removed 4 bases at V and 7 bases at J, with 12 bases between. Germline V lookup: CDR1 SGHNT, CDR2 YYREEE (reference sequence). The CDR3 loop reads CASSPQAGNSPLHF. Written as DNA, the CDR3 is TGTGCCAGCAGCCCACAGGCCGGGAATTCACCCCTCCACTTT.

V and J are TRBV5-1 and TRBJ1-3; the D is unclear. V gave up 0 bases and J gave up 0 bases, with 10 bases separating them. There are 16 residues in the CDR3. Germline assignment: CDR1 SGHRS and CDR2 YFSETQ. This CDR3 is CASSLVQASSGNTIYF. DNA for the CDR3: TGCGCCAGCAGCTTGGTCCAGGCAAGCTCTGGAAACACCATATATTTT.

Written as DNA, the CDR3 is TGTGCCAGCAGCTCCCTAGGAGCTGGGTACTTC. Translation gives CASSSLGAGYF. The V call is TRBV7-9, the J call TRBJ2-4, with D uncertain. There are 11 residues in the CDR3. V was pared by 4 bases and J by 15 bases, with 13 bases between. Looked up from germline, CDR1 is SEHNR and CDR2 is FQNEAQ (reference sequence).

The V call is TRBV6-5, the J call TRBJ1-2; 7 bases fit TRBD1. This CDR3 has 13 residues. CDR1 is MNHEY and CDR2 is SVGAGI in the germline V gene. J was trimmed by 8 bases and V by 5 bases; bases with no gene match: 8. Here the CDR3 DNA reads TGTGCCAGCAGTGCGACAGGGCTGAACGGCTACACCTTC. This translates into CASSATGLNGYTF.

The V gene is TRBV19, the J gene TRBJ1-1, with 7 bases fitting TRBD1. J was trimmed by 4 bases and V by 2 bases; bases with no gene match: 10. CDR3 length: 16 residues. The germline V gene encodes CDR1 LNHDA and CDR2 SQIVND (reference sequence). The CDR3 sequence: CASSIPAKGAGTEAFF. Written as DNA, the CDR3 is TGTGCCAGTAGTATACCCGCCAAGGGGGCCGGCACTGAAGCTTTCTTT.

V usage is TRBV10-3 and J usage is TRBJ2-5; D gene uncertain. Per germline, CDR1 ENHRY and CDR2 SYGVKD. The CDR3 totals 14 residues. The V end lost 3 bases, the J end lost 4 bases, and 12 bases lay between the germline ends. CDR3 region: CAISEIGGRETQYF. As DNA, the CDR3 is TGTGCCATCAGTGAAATAGGTGGGCGAGAGACCCAGTACTTC.

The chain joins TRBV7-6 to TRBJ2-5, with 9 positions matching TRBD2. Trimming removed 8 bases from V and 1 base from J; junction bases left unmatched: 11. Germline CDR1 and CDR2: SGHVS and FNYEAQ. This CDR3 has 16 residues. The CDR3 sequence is CASPWPKRGAQETQYF. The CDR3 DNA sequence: TGTGCCAGCCCCTGGCCCAAGCGGGGGGCCCAAGAGACCCAGTACTTC.

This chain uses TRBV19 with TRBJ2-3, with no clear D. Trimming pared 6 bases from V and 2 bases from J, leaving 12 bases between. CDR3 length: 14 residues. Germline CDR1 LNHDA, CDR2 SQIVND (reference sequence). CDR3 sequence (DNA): TGTGCCAGTAGAGAGGCCGGCGCCACAGATACGCAGTATTTT. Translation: CASREAGATDTQYF.

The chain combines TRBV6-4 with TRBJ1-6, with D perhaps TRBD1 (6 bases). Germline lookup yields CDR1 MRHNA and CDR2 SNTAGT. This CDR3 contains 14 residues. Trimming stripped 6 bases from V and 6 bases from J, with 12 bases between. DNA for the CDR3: TGTGCCAGCAGCTTGGACAGAGTTAATTCACCCCTCCACTTT. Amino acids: CASSLDRVNSPLHF.

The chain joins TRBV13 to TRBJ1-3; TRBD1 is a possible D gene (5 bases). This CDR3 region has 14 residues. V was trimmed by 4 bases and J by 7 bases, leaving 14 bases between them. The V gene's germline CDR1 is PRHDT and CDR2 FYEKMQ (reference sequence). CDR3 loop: CASSSSTGANTIYF. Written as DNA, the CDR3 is TGTGCCAGCAGCTCGTCGACTGGGGCGAACACCATATATTTT.

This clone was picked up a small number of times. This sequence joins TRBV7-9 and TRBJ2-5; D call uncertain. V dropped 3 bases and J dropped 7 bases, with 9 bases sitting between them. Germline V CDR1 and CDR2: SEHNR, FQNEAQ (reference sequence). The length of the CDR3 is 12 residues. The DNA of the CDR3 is TGTGCCAGCAGCTTCCAGTTGGCGACCCAGTACTTC. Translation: CASSFQLATQYF.

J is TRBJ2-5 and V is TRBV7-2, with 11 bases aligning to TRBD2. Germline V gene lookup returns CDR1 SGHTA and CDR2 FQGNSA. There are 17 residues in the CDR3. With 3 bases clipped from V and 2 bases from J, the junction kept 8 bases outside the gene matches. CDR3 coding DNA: TGTGCCAGCAGCTTGGTGCTTGGGACTAGCGGTCAAGAGACCCAGTACTTC. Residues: CASSLVLGTSGQETQYF.

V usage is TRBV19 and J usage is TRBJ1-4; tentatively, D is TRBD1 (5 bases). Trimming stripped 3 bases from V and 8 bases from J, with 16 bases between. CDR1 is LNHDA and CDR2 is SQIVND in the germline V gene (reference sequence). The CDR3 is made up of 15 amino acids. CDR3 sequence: CASSIPSGSGEKLFF. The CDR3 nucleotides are TGTGCCAGTAGTATTCCGTCAGGGTCCGGGGAAAAACTGTTTTTT.